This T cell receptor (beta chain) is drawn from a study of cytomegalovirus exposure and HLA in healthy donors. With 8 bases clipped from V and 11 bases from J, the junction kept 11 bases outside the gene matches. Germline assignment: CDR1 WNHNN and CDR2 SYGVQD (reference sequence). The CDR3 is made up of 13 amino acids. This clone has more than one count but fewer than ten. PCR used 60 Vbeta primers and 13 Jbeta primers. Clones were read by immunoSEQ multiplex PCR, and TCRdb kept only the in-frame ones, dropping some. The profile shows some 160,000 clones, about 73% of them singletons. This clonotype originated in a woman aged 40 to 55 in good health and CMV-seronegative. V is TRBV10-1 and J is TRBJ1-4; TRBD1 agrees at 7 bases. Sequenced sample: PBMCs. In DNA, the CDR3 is TGCGCCAGCGGAACAGGGGTCGGTGGGAAACTGTTTTTT. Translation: CASGTGVGGKLFF.